A selection of T cell receptor beta chains follows, all from one sample in a study of CD8+ T cells in alopecia areata. The protocol was immunoSEQ multiplex PCR, while the TCRdb copy is restricted to in-frame clones and leaves out a portion. The sample yields some 170,000 clones, approximately 56% seen once. The input for sequencing was CD4+ T cells sorted from blood, taken at week 0. The receptors derive from a human donor with alopecia areata. The conserved cysteine and the conserved F or W are not part of the CDR3 here. Rows give clone size only sometimes, using once, few, many, or a class for an expanded clone.

clone size: few
J gene: TRBJ2-7
V gene: TRBV28
CDR3 protein: ASSLGGGDSYEQY

clone size: few
J gene: TRBJ1-2
V gene: TRBV19
CDR3 protein: AVGQGRNYGYT

clone size: -
J gene: TRBJ2-3
V gene: TRBV7-9
CDR3 protein: ASSLVLGERDTQY

clone size: -
J gene: TRBJ2-7
V gene: TRBV11-3
CDR3 protein: ASGGFWTAPYEQY

clone size: -
J gene: TRBJ2-7
V gene: TRBV7-2
CDR3 protein: ASSLEHEQY

clone size: -
J gene: TRBJ1-6
V gene: TRBV27
CDR3 protein: ASSGRAGTNSPLH

clone size: -
J gene: TRBJ2-2
V gene: TRBV19
CDR3 protein: ASTLGAGELF

clone size: few
J gene: TRBJ1-5
V gene: TRBV30
CDR3 protein: AWNLDSRYQPQH

clone size: -
J gene: TRBJ2-7
V gene: TRBV11-2
CDR3 protein: ASSLDRLAYEQY

clone size: -
J gene: TRBJ2-1
V gene: TRBV14
CDR3 protein: ASSQVRGLHEQF

clone size: few
J gene: TRBJ2-7
V gene: TRBV10-3
CDR3 protein: AISEIGAGEQY

clone size: -
J gene: TRBJ1-6
V gene: TRBV29-1
CDR3 protein: SVGDSISNSPLH

clone size: -
J gene: TRBJ1-1
V gene: TRBV11-3
CDR3 protein: ASSLDGGTSNTEAF

clone size: -
J gene: TRBJ2-7
V gene: TRBV23-1
CDR3 protein: ASSQSTGPPYEQY

clone size: few
J gene: TRBJ1-5
V gene: TRBV30
CDR3 protein: AWSVRGAQPQH

clone size: -
J gene: TRBJ1-5
V gene: TRBV23-1
CDR3 protein: ASSQRGRVSNQPQH

clone size: -
J gene: TRBJ2-2
V gene: TRBV5-1
CDR3 protein: ASSSRQGNTGELF

clone size: -
J gene: TRBJ2-7
V gene: TRBV30
CDR3 protein: ASSRAYEQY

clone size: -
J gene: TRBJ1-3
V gene: TRBV15
CDR3 protein: ATSRDRGSSGNTIY

clone size: few
J gene: TRBJ2-2
V gene: TRBV29-1
CDR3 protein: SVEGSGSTGELF

clone size: few
J gene: TRBJ2-7
V gene: TRBV14
CDR3 protein: ASSHRSRDRPFQSSYEQY

clone size: few
J gene: TRBJ1-5
V gene: TRBV6-5
CDR3 protein: ASRQGRRQPQH

clone size: -
J gene: TRBJ2-2
V gene: TRBV19
CDR3 protein: ASSRTGQTGELF

clone size: -
J gene: TRBJ1-1
V gene: TRBV19
CDR3 protein: ASNPTGVTEAF

clone size: -
J gene: TRBJ2-1
V gene: TRBV19
CDR3 protein: ASSWTASSYNEQF

clone size: -
J gene: TRBJ2-2
V gene: TRBV7-8
CDR3 protein: ASSPKRAPGELF

clone size: -
J gene: TRBJ1-5
V gene: TRBV6-1
CDR3 protein: ASSEGGNQPQH

clone size: -
J gene: TRBJ1-5
V gene: TRBV30
CDR3 protein: AWSVGGESPQPQH

clone size: -
J gene: TRBJ2-3
V gene: TRBV4-1
CDR3 protein: ASSQDWKGTDTQY

clone size: -
J gene: TRBJ2-7
V gene: TRBV18
CDR3 protein: ASSPEGDSEQY

clone size: -
J gene: TRBJ1-2
V gene: TRBV7-2
CDR3 protein: ASSYTGNGYT

clone size: once
J gene: TRBJ2-3
V gene: TRBV5-1
CDR3 protein: ASSLAGTGSDTQY

clone size: -
J gene: TRBJ2-5
V gene: TRBV2
CDR3 protein: ASTLAGGPLETQY

clone size: -
J gene: TRBJ2-7
V gene: TRBV25-1
CDR3 protein: ASSDPSLGDYEQY

clone size: -
J gene: TRBJ2-7
V gene: TRBV29-1
CDR3 protein: SVKGTGKGSYEQY

clone size: -
J gene: TRBJ1-1
V gene: TRBV18
CDR3 protein: ASSSANTEAF

clone size: -
J gene: TRBJ1-1
V gene: TRBV4-1
CDR3 protein: ASSQEGQVNTEAF

clone size: -
J gene: TRBJ2-6
V gene: TRBV30
CDR3 protein: AWSVKSVLT